The clone carrying this T cell receptor beta chain was recorded a few times. Its cognate antigen is unknown. This entry belongs to a study of PD-1 blockade in classical Hodgkin lymphoma. Clones were read by immunoSEQ multiplex PCR, and TCRdb kept only the in-frame ones, dropping some. The sample yields about 46,000 clones, approximately 73% seen once. Relapse was seen in all patients after autologous stem cell transplantation, and brentuximab vedotin exposure was variable. Study-level points and caveats: Baseline TCR diversity was reportedly lower in newly diagnosed patients than healthy donors. Repertoire differences have undefined causes, possibly disease activity or prior therapy. There was a significant rise in CD4+ TCR diversity by C4D1, with no such rise for CD8+.

The CDR3 runs to 16 residues. Germline trimming cut 5 bases from V and 1 base from J; bases unmatched to any gene: 10. Germline CDR1 and CDR2: SGHVS and FQNEAQ. This receptor was identified in a human donor with classical Hodgkin lymphoma. The J gene is TRBJ1-1, the V gene TRBV7-8, with TRBD1 matching over 7 bases. The source was peripheral blood mononuclear cells (PBMCs), collected at baseline. CDR3 loop: CASSPFSGTANTEAFF. CDR3 coding DNA: TGTGCCAGCAGCCCTTTTTCCGGGACAGCGAACACTGAAGCTTTCTTT.